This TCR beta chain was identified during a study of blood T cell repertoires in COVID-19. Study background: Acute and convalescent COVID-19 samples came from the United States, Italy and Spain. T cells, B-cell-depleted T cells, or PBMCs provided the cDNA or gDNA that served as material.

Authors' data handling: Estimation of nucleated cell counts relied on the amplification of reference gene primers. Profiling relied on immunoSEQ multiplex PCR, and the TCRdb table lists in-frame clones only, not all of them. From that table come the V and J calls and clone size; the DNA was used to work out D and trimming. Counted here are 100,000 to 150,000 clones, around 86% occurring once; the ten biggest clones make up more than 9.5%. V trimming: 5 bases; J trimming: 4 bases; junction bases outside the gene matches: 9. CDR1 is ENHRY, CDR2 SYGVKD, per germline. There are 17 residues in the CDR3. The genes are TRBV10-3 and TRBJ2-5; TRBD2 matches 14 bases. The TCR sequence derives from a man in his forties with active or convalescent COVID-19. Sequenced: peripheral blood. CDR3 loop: CAISPGTSGGASETQYF. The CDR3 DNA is TGTGCCATCAGTCCCGGGACTAGCGGGGGAGCATCAGAGACCCAGTACTTC.